The text below deals with one TCR beta chain. Its antigen is still unknown. The germline V gene encodes CDR1 MDHEN and CDR2 SYDVKM. The CDR3 has 12 residues. V was shortened by 2 bases and J by 10 bases, with 11 bases between the two germline ends. The table came from immunoSEQ multiplex PCR; TCRdb's copy has only in-frame clones and leaves some out. Among around 150,000 clones, around four fifths were seen once, and the ten largest hold about 4%. This entry belongs to a study of T cell responses to AZD1222 COVID-19 vaccine. Findings and caveats of the study: Recipients of two AZD1222 doses showed rising Spike-specific TCR breadth and depth.

The chain is built from TRBV28 and TRBJ1-1, with D perhaps TRBD1 (6 bases). The clonotype was recovered from an adult in good health. Sequenced here: peripheral blood, sampled on day 0 of AZD1222 vaccination. CDR3 region: CASSLNRVVAFF. The CDR3 DNA reads TGTGCCAGCAGTTTAAACAGGGTAGTAGCTTTCTTT.